These T cell receptor beta chains were read from a single sample in a study of T cells in Graves' hyperthyroidism and ophthalmopathy. TCRdb recomputed calls from the multiplex PCR reads with MiXCR, one row per CDR3 protein. Among about 360,000 distinct CDR3 sequences listed, approximately 13% were seen once. The sample comprised blood. The source is a woman between 18 and 30 years old with Graves' hyperthyroidism. Each CDR3 is given with its conserved first and last residue. A D gene is named only where the DNA matches it firmly. Some rows mark clone size as missing; the rest say once, few, many or name a class of expanded clone.

clone size,J gene,D gene,V gene,CDR3 DNA,CDR3 protein
many,TRBJ2-7,TRBD1,TRBV5-6,TGTGCCAGCAGTACCCTCCGGAGACAGGGATTCTACGAGCAGTACTTC,CASSTLRRQGFYEQYF
many,TRBJ2-1,NA,TRBV29-1,TGCAGCGTTGGAAAGTTCGGACGGGGCAATGAGCAGTTCTTC,CSVGKFGRGNEQFF
few,TRBJ2-2,NA,TRBV11-2,TGTGCCAGCAGCTTAGGGGGACCGGGACGGAAATCGACCGGGGAGCTGTTTTTT,CASSLGGPGRKSTGELFF
NA,TRBJ2-3,NA,TRBV19,TGTGCCAGTAGTATAGCGGGAGTGCAGGTGAGGACAGATACGCAGTATTTT,CASSIAGVQVRTDTQYF
many,TRBJ2-3,TRBD2,TRBV6-1,TGTGCCAGCAGCGACCAAACTAGCGGGAGAGATACGCAGTATTTT,CASSDQTSGRDTQYF
many,TRBJ1-5,TRBD1,TRBV28,TGTGCCAGCACCCACCGGGACAGGGAACAGCCCCAGCATTTT,CASTHRDREQPQHF
many,TRBJ2-2,NA,TRBV3-1,TGTGCCAGCAGCCTCCAAAGGGTGGGCGGGGAGCTGTTTTTT,CASSLQRVGGELFF
many,TRBJ1-4,NA,TRBV20-1,TGCAGTGCTAGGCGGCAACCGGGAGATGAAAAACTGTTTTTT,CSARRQPGDEKLFF
many,TRBJ2-5,NA,TRBV24-1,TGTGCCACCAGTCCTCGAGTGGGGCGATATTCGCCCCTCGAAAAAGAGACCCAGTACTTC,CATSPRVGRYSPLEKETQYF
many,TRBJ2-2,NA,TRBV24-1,TGTGCCACCAGTGACCCCGGAGGAGGGACGGAGAACACCGGGGAGCTGTTTTTT,CATSDPGGGTENTGELFF
many,TRBJ2-5,NA,TRBV5-6,TGTGCCAGCAGCTTGGAATGGGGAAGAGGGAGCCAAGAGACCCAGTACTTC,CASSLEWGRGSQETQYF
many,TRBJ2-3,NA,TRBV9,TGTGCCAGCAGCGTAGAGGGTGAGGCAAGCACAGATACGCAGTATTTT,CASSVEGEASTDTQYF
many,TRBJ2-1,NA,TRBV7-2,TGTGCCAGCAGCCTAAACCGGGACCTTTATTGGAGTGGCAATGAGCAGTTCTTC,CASSLNRDLYWSGNEQFF
few,TRBJ2-6,NA,TRBV20-1,TGCAGTGCTCGAAGCGCGGGGGCCAACGTCCTGACTTTC,CSARSAGANVLTF
NA,TRBJ2-1,NA,TRBV7-7,TGTGCTAGCAGTATTTCAGGGTTCAATGAGCAGTTCTTC,CASSISGFNEQFF
NA,TRBJ1-2,NA,TRBV10-3,TGTGCCATCAGCGAGCGTAAACAGGGTGTCGGTCTATATGGCTACACCTTC,CAISERKQGVGLYGYTF
NA,TRBJ2-7,TRBD2,TRBV5-1,TGCGCCAGCAGCTCCACTCTAGCGGGGGAGACGAACGAGCAGTACTTC,CASSSTLAGETNEQYF
many,TRBJ2-5,NA,TRBV7-8,TGTGCCAGCAGCGCGCGGAGACAGTTTAAAGAGACCCAGTACTTC,CASSARRQFKETQYF
few,TRBJ1-2,NA,TRBV3-1,TGTGCCAGCAGCCTTACGGACAGCCCCTCCTATGGCTACACCTTC,CASSLTDSPSYGYTF
NA,TRBJ1-5,NA,TRBV9,TGTGCCAGCAGTCGTGGTTATACCGGTAATCAGCCCCAGCATTTT,CASSRGYTGNQPQHF
NA,TRBJ2-7,TRBD1,TRBV6-6,TGTGCCAGCAGTTACTCATCGCAGCTGGGACAGGTTTACGAGCAGTACTTC,CASSYSSQLGQVYEQYF
many,TRBJ2-7,NA,TRBV5-8,TGTGCCAGCAGCCCCGGCGCTTCCCCCTACGAGCAGTACTTC,CASSPGASPYEQYF
many,TRBJ1-1,TRBD1,TRBV11-1,TGTGCCAGCAGCCCGCGACAGGGTAACACTGAAGCTTTCTTT,CASSPRQGNTEAFF
NA,TRBJ1-1,NA,TRBV9,TGTGCCAGCAGCGTAGATAAGTGGGGGAACACTGAAGCTTTCTTT,CASSVDKWGNTEAFF
few,TRBJ1-1,NA,TRBV10-1,TGCGCCAGCAGTGAGTCTGGGAGCCCGGGGGCTTTCTTT,CASSESGSPGAFF
NA,TRBJ2-3,TRBD2,TRBV2,TGTGCCAGCAGTGCTAGCGGGGGGCGCACAGATACGCAGTATTTT,CASSASGGRTDTQYF
few,TRBJ2-2,TRBD1,TRBV7-2,TGTGCCAGCAAACAGGGGACCTTTCAGTCGAACACCGGGGAGCTGTTTTTT,CASKQGTFQSNTGELFF
NA,TRBJ2-2,TRBD1,TRBV7-9,TGTGCCAGCAGCTTGGGACAGGCGGGAACGAACACCGGGGAGCTGTTTTTT,CASSLGQAGTNTGELFF
many,TRBJ2-1,TRBD2,TRBV7-2,TGTGCCAGCAGCACCGGGACTAGTCCCTACAATGAGCAGTTCTTC,CASSTGTSPYNEQFF
many,TRBJ2-5,NA,TRBV2,TGTGCCAGCAGTGCAAGTGGCTGGGGGCGAGGATGGCAAGAGACCCAGTACTTC,CASSASGWGRGWQETQYF
many,TRBJ1-5,NA,TRBV20-1,TGCAGTGCTAGCGGCCCGGCTGGGAATCAGCCCCAGCATTTT,CSASGPAGNQPQHF
many,TRBJ1-2,TRBD1,TRBV20-1,TGCAGTGCTAGAGGCGGGACAGGGGCTAACTATGGCTACACCTTC,CSARGGTGANYGYTF
many,TRBJ2-2,TRBD2,TRBV20-1,TGCAGTGCTAGAAGACTAGCGGGAGCAGCGAACACCGGGGAGCTGTTTTTT,CSARRLAGAANTGELFF
many,TRBJ1-5,NA,TRBV19,TGTGCCAGTAGTATTGGACGGGTTACTTATAGCAATCAGCCCCAGCATTTT,CASSIGRVTYSNQPQHF
many,TRBJ2-1,TRBD2,TRBV20-1,TGCAGTGCTCAGTCCGGGACTACAAACTACAATGAGCAGTTCTTC,CSAQSGTTNYNEQFF
many,TRBJ2-7,NA,TRBV10-2,TGCGCCAGCAGTGATCATGGGGGCCCCTACGAGCAGTACTTC,CASSDHGGPYEQYF
NA,TRBJ1-2,TRBD1,TRBV20-1,TGCAGTGCTAGAGCGGGGACAGGGAGGTTATGGGGCTACACCTTC,CSARAGTGRLWGYTF
many,TRBJ2-3,NA,TRBV18,TGTGCCAGCTCACCACCCGGGGGTTGGGAAGATACGCAGTATTTT,CASSPPGGWEDTQYF
many,TRBJ2-5,TRBD1,TRBV7-9,TGTGCCAGCCGACAGGGGGGACTCCCCGGTCGGGAGACCCAGTACTTC,CASRQGGLPGRETQYF
NA,TRBJ2-1,NA,TRBV15,TGTGCCACCAGCAGAGGCACCGGGATCAGCTACAATGAGCAGTTCTTC,CATSRGTGISYNEQFF
few,TRBJ1-2,NA,TRBV19,TGTGCCAGTACCGGGAGGTATGGCTACACCTTC,CASTGRYGYTF
many,TRBJ2-5,TRBD2,TRBV3-1,TGTGCCAGCAGCTACACCTCCGGGACTAGGAACCAAGAGACCCAGTACTTC,CASSYTSGTRNQETQYF
NA,TRBJ2-2,NA,TRBV29-1,TGCAGCGGTTCTGCGGGTCCGAACACCGGGGAGCTGTTTTTT,CSGSAGPNTGELFF
many,TRBJ2-7,TRBD2,TRBV28,TGTGCCAGCAGTTTAAGTTTTCGGCGGGAGTCCCACGAGCAGTACTTC,CASSLSFRRESHEQYF
NA,TRBJ2-1,TRBD1,TRBV19,TGTGCCAGCAGGGGGCGCGTGGATGAGCAGTTCTTC,CASRGRVDEQFF
few,TRBJ1-2,TRBD1,TRBV4-2,TGTGCCAGCAGCCAAGATTTCCCGGGACAGGGGACTCGCGGCTACACCTTC,CASSQDFPGQGTRGYTF
NA,TRBJ2-1,TRBD2,TRBV5-1,TGCGCCAGCAGCCGAGATCTAGGGGAGGGACCGTTCTTC,CASSRDLGEGPFF
few,TRBJ2-5,NA,TRBV5-1,TGCGCCAGCAGCTTGGGACCGGGGGTGAGCGAGACCCAGTACTTC,CASSLGPGVSETQYF
many,TRBJ1-1,NA,TRBV5-5,TGTGCCAGCAGCTCCCGGGGCCCCAAATGGGCTTTCTTT,CASSSRGPKWAFF
NA,TRBJ1-4,NA,TRBV20-1,TGCAGTGCTAGAAGGCGGACCGCTGGGCTAGCAACTAATGAAAAACTGTTTTTT,CSARRRTAGLATNEKLFF
many,TRBJ1-1,NA,TRBV5-1,TGCGCCAGCAGCTACCACCTACAGGGTGCCACTGAAGCTTTCTTT,CASSYHLQGATEAFF
NA,TRBJ1-2,TRBD1,TRBV19,TGTGCCAGTAGTATCCCCGTGGACAGGGGCGCAGAAGGCTACACCTTC,CASSIPVDRGAEGYTF
many,TRBJ1-1,TRBD1,TRBV7-2,TGTGCCAGCAGCCCCCGGACAGGGAGGGGTGAAGCTTTCTTT,CASSPRTGRGEAFF
few,TRBJ1-2,TRBD1,TRBV4-2,TGTGCCAGCAGCCAAGATGGGGGACAGGCTTATGGCTACACCTTC,CASSQDGGQAYGYTF